This T cell receptor (beta chain) was retrieved from a study of tumor-infiltrating lymphocytes in primary liver carcinoma. Unsorted bulk tissue (roughly 20-31 mg) underwent RNA and DNA co-extraction. These patients lived with chronic HBV infection and had never been treated. V lost 0 bases and J 13 bases, leaving 19 bases between the germline ends. The CDR3 is made up of 14 amino acids. The V gene's germline CDR1 is MGHRA and CDR2 YSYEKL. From around 500 ng of total RNA, TCR beta-specific cDNA was reverse-transcribed using a constant-region primer. Investigators got TCR beta libraries out of three nested multiplex PCR rounds, done with slightly modified ARM-PCR. Investigators reported that the first two PCR rounds, at 10 cycles each, used TRBV1-TRBV30 forward primers with a C-beta reverse primer. TCRdb reprocessed the multiplex PCR reads via MiXCR and lists one record per CDR3 protein. The table includes 40,000 to 60,000 distinct CDR3 sequences, less than 85% detected once.

What was sequenced was liver tumor tissue from sampling region 5. The subset denotes: tumor region T5, tumor centre. The genes are TRBV4-1 and TRBJ2-7, with D perhaps being TRBD1 or TRBD2 (5 bases each). The source of this sequence is a man aged 40-49 years with primary liver carcinoma and hepatitis B virus infection. The CDR3 DNA is TGCGCCAGCAGCCAAGAAATTCGGGACCTCGAGTATTACTTC. Translating gives CASSQEIRDLEYYF.